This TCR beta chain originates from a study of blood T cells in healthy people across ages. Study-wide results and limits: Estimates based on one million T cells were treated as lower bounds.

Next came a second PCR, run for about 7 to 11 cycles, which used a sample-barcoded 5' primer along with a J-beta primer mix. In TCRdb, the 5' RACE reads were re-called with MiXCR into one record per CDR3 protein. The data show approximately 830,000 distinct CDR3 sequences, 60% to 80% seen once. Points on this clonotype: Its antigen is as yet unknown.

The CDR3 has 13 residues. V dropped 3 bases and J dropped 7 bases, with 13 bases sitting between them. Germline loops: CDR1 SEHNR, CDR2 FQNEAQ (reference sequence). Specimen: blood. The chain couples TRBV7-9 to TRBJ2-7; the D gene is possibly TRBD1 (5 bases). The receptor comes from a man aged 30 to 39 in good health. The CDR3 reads CASSFGHPGEQYF. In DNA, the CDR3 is TGTGCCAGCAGCTTTGGACACCCAGGGGAGCAGTACTTC.